One sample yielded the 26 T cell receptor beta chains listed below, sequenced in a study of blood T cell repertoires in COVID-19. Sequencing used immunoSEQ multiplex PCR; TCRdb keeps in-frame clones, though not all of them. This repertoire shows 90,000 to 110,000 clones, 65% to 80% found once; its top ten account for approximately 19%. Sequenced material: peripheral blood. These receptors all stem from a woman aged 70-85 years with acute or convalescent COVID-19.

This chain uses TRBV9 with TRBJ2-5; D might be TRBD1 (5 bases). The CDR3 consists of 16 residues. The germline V gene has CDR1 SGDLS and CDR2 YYNGEE. V lost 0 bases, J lost 4 bases, and 16 bases lay in between. DNA of the CDR3: TGTGCCAGCAGCGTAGGAACTGGGGCTCAAGGAGAGACCCAGTACTTC. Its translation is CASSVGTGAQGETQYF.

The DNA for the CDR3 is TGTGCCAGCAGCTTGGGACTAGCGGGGGCCACCGGGGAGCTGTTTTTT. This gives the protein CASSLGLAGATGELFF. The chain couples TRBV5-8 to TRBJ2-2; TRBD2 aligns across 12 bases. CDR3 size: 16 residues. Germline values: CDR1 SGHTS, CDR2 YDEGEE. Trimming took 0 bases from V and 4 from J; bases not matched to a gene: 1.

This sequence joins TRBV6-5 and TRBJ1-2; D is perhaps TRBD1 (6 bases). This CDR3 has 14 amino acids. V lost 3 bases to trimming and J lost 4 bases, with 12 bases between them. Germline assignment: CDR1 MNHEY and CDR2 SVGAGI. CDR3 amino acids: CASSYGGGAYGYTF. The DNA for the CDR3 is TGTGCCAGCAGTTATGGTGGGGGGGCCTATGGCTACACCTTC.

The V gene is TRBV30, the J gene TRBJ2-5, with a tentative D call TRBD1 (6 bases). The CDR3 has 13 amino acids. Trimming left V 0 bases short and J 7 bases short, with 12 bases between. Germline lookup yields CDR1 GTSNPN and CDR2 SVGIG (reference sequence). CDR3 loop: CAWSVQGIGTQYF. Here the CDR3 DNA reads TGTGCCTGGAGTGTACAGGGTATCGGGACCCAGTACTTC.

The rearrangement links TRBV11-3 to TRBJ2-1; 8 nucleotides match TRBD2. From germline, CDR1 is SGHNT and CDR2 YENEEA. The CDR3 spans 14 residues. V dropped 5 bases and J dropped 7; count of bases not matched to a gene: 7. CDR3: CASSVGGERNEQFF. CDR3 nucleotides: TGTGCCAGCAGCGTCGGGGGGGAGAGGAATGAGCAGTTCTTC.

The chain recombines TRBV19 with TRBJ2-7; 9 nucleotides match TRBD1. V shed 6 bases, J shed 0 bases, and the junction held 3 bases outside the gene matches. Germline CDR1 is LNHDA and CDR2 is SQIVND (reference sequence). The CDR3 sequence is 14 residues long. The CDR3 sequence is CASRRDRASYEQYF. The DNA for the CDR3 is TGTGCCAGTAGGAGGGACAGGGCCTCCTACGAGCAGTACTTC.

V and J are TRBV3-1 (or the pseudogene TRBV3-2) and TRBJ2-1; 11 nucleotides match TRBD2. There are 17 residues in the CDR3. V shed 7 bases, J shed 9 bases, and the junction held 17 bases outside the gene matches. Germline V gene sequence: CDR1 LGHDT, CDR2 YNNKEL (reference sequence). As DNA, the CDR3 is TGTGCCAGCACCACGGGACTAGCGGTTTCTCTAGTCGTTGAGCAGTTCTTC. Translated, it gives CASTTGLAVSLVVEQFF.

V and J are TRBV24-1 and TRBJ2-3; 8 bases match TRBD1. The CDR3 loop spans 18 amino acids. Germline CDR1 KGHDR, CDR2 SFDVKD. Germline trimming cut 4 bases from V and 0 bases from J; bases unmatched to any gene: 11. CDR3 region: CATSDRDRTYPSTDTQYF. The DNA for the CDR3 is TGTGCCACCAGTGACCGGGACAGGACCTACCCTAGCACAGATACGCAGTATTTT.

This chain joins TRBV4-3 and TRBJ1-2, with D hard to call. This CDR3 spans 13 amino acids. Trimming removed 1 base at V and 2 bases at J, with 5 bases between. CDR1 and CDR2 from the germline V gene are LGHNA and YSLEER. CDR3 protein: CASSQGQNYGYTF. As DNA, the CDR3 is TGCGCCAGCAGCCAAGGGCAAAACTATGGCTACACCTTC.

V is TRBV7-9 and J is TRBJ1-1; weak D call: TRBD1 (5 bases). The V end was cut by 4 bases, the J end by 4 bases, with 16 bases between. Germline lookup yields CDR1 SEHNR and CDR2 FQNEAQ (reference sequence). The CDR3 is 15 amino acids. The CDR3 coding sequence is TGTGCCAGCAGCTCCCCGGGTTGGGGCGGCACTGAAGCTTTCTTT. This encodes CASSSPGWGGTEAFF.

J is TRBJ2-2 and V is TRBV10-3, with 9 bases identical to TRBD1. CDR3 size: 15 residues. The ends lost 6 bases at V and 6 bases at J; junction bases unmatched: 8. Germline V gene data show CDR1 as ENHRY and CDR2 as SYGVKD. CDR3 protein: CAISLGQGSAGELFF. DNA for the CDR3: TGTGCCATCAGCCTCGGACAGGGGAGTGCCGGGGAGCTGTTTTTT.

The chain employs TRBV6-6 and TRBJ2-7, with 8 nucleotides matching TRBD2. Germline CDR1 and CDR2: MNHNY and SVGAGI (reference sequence). With V trimmed by 3 bases and J by 2 bases, 6 bases remained unmatched. This CDR3 contains 15 residues. The CDR3 loop reads CASSYRSGGPYEQYF. The CDR3 region has the DNA TGTGCCAGCAGTTATCGGAGCGGGGGCCCCTACGAGCAGTACTTC.

This chain connects TRBV15 to TRBJ1-2, with D possibly TRBD1 on 6 matching bases. The CDR3 consists of 14 residues. The V end lost 3 bases, the J end lost 0 bases, and 8 bases lay between the germline ends. The germline CDR1 and CDR2 sequences are LNHNV and YYDKDF (reference sequence). This CDR3 reads CATSSGQTNYGYTF. The CDR3 nucleotides read TGTGCCACCAGCAGCGGACAGACTAACTATGGCTACACCTTC.

The V call is TRBV14, the J call TRBJ2-3; 9 nucleotides line up with TRBD2. With V trimmed by 2 bases and J by 4 bases, 7 bases remained unmatched. Germline V gene sequence: CDR1 SGHDN, CDR2 FVKESK. The CDR3 runs to 16 residues. CDR3 amino acids: CASSQFGGGASDTQYF. The CDR3 nucleotides read TGTGCCAGCAGCCAATTTGGCGGGGGGGCCTCAGATACGCAGTATTTT.

V and J are TRBV5-8 and TRBJ2-6; 7 nucleotides agree with TRBD1. Per the germline V gene, CDR1 is SGHTS and CDR2 is YDEGEE. With 7 bases clipped from V and 0 bases from J, the junction kept 4 bases outside the gene matches. The CDR3 has 15 amino acids. DNA for the CDR3: TGTGCCAGCGAGGGGGCCCGCTCTGGGGCCAACGTCCTGACTTTC. It yields the protein CASEGARSGANVLTF.

The chain couples TRBV5-5 to TRBJ2-7; TRBD2 is a possible D gene (6 bases). Trimming pared 2 bases from V and 2 bases from J, leaving 14 bases between. This CDR3 has 15 residues. Per the germline V gene, CDR1 is SGHKS and CDR2 is YYEKEE (reference sequence). The CDR3 nucleotides read TGTGCCAGCAGCTTATCGGGGGACGGGGCCTACGAGCAGTACTTC. Protein: CASSLSGDGAYEQYF.

The chain's CDR3 is CASSFQFTDTQYF. The CDR3 DNA follows: TGCGCCAGCAGCTTCCAGTTCACAGATACGCAGTATTTT. V is TRBV5-1 and J is TRBJ2-3; D is ambiguous. Germline CDR1 reads SGHRS; CDR2 reads YFSETQ. The CDR3 runs 13 residues. The V and J ends lost 2 bases and 2 bases respectively, with 6 bases between them.

The chain employs TRBV6-6 and TRBJ1-1; D not certain. The V gene's germline CDR1 is MNHNY and CDR2 SVGAGI (reference sequence). Trimming took 6 bases from V and 1 from J, leaving 3 bases between them. The CDR3 is made up of 11 amino acids. DNA of the CDR3: TGTGCCAGCAGGGCGAACACTGAAGCTTTCTTT. The encoded protein is CASRANTEAFF.

The chain uses TRBV6-2 or TRBV6-3 and TRBJ1-1; a weak D match, TRBD1 (5 bases). This CDR3 has 15 residues. Germline V CDR1 and CDR2: MNHEY, SVGEGT. The V and J ends lost 5 bases and 2 bases respectively, with 15 bases between them. The CDR3 loop reads CASSPDSSFNTEAFF. The CDR3 nucleotides are TGTGCCAGCAGTCCAGACAGTTCCTTTAACACTGAAGCTTTCTTT.

In nucleotides, the CDR3 is TGCGCCAGCAGCCAAGGGCTCGGACAGTGGTCACCCCTCCACTTT. Protein product: CASSQGLGQWSPLHF. J is TRBJ1-6 and V is TRBV4-1; TRBD1 might be the D (6 bases). The CDR3 sequence is 15 residues long. CDR1 is MGHRA, CDR2 YSYEKL, per germline. V was pared by 1 base and J by 10 bases, with 14 bases between.

V gene TRBV5-5 combines with J gene TRBJ2-2; 7 nucleotides agree with TRBD2. V dropped 4 bases and J dropped 5; count of bases not matched to a gene: 8. The germline CDR1 and CDR2 sequences are SGHKS and YYEKEE (reference sequence). The CDR3 spans 15 residues. The CDR3 DNA reads TGTGCCAGCAGCCTTCTGGGAGGGAGTACCGGGGAGCTGTTTTTT. It yields the protein CASSLLGGSTGELFF.

The genes are TRBV5-1 and TRBJ1-3; D gene uncertain. This CDR3 comprises 16 residues. V was shortened by 1 base and J by 2 bases, with 13 bases between the two germline ends. The germline V gene has CDR1 SGHRS and CDR2 YFSETQ. DNA for the CDR3: TGCGCCAGCAGCTTGCGCAGTAAAGAAACTGGAAACACCATATATTTT. Translation: CASSLRSKETGNTIYF.

The chain recombines TRBV19 with TRBJ1-4, with 9 positions matching TRBD1. CDR1 is LNHDA and CDR2 is SQIVND in the germline V gene (reference sequence). The V gene end was trimmed by 3 bases and the J gene end by 5 bases; junction bases not matched to a gene: 4. The CDR3 has 15 residues. The DNA of the CDR3 is TGTGCCAGTAGTATCTCCGGGACAGGGAATGAAAAACTGTTTTTT. It translates to CASSISGTGNEKLFF.

This chain links TRBV7-8 with TRBJ1-3, with a possible D match to TRBD1 (6 bases). Germline CDR1 SGHVS, CDR2 FQNEAQ. V lost 5 bases to trimming and J lost 3 bases, with 17 bases between them. The length of the CDR3 is 16 residues. CDR3 DNA sequence: TGTGCCAGCAGCCGAGCAAGTCGGACAGTTGGAAACACCATATATTTT. It is translated as CASSRASRTVGNTIYF.

Only one count was recorded for this clone. The V gene is TRBV3-1 (or the pseudogene TRBV3-2), the J gene TRBJ2-6; 7 positions agree with TRBD2. There are 16 residues in the CDR3. The J segment lost 4 bases and the V segment lost 3 bases, leaving 6 bases of the junction unmatched. Germline values: CDR1 LGHDT, CDR2 YNNKEL (reference sequence). The CDR3: CASSHRAGEGANVLTF. The CDR3 nucleotides read TGTGCCAGCAGCCATCGGGCGGGGGAGGGGGCCAACGTCCTGACTTTC.

The V call is TRBV5-8, the J call TRBJ2-6, with 10 bases lining up with TRBD1. The CDR3 length is 19 residues. V lost 4 bases, J lost 0 bases, and 10 bases stayed unmatched. Germline V CDR1 and CDR2: SGHTS, YDEGEE. CDR3: CASSPGQGDPYSGANVLTF. Written as DNA, the CDR3 is TGTGCCAGCAGCCCCGGACAGGGGGACCCCTACTCTGGGGCCAACGTCCTGACTTTC.